This TCR beta chain was sequenced in a study of PD-1 blockade in classical Hodgkin lymphoma. Indicated time point: cycle 4 day 1 (C4D1), after six to seven weeks of nivolumab. The patients all showed relapse after autologous stem cell transplantation, while their brentuximab vedotin exposure varied. Best responses fell into complete response, partial response or progressive disease. Generated by immunoSEQ multiplex PCR, the TCRdb table keeps only in-frame clones and is missing some. The sample carries about 92,000 clones, approximately 83% recorded once. The V gene end was trimmed by 1 base and the J gene end by 1 base; junction bases not matched to a gene: 4. This CDR3 has 16 residues. CDR1 is LGHNA, CDR2 YNFKEQ, per germline.

The sequencing here drew on peripheral blood mononuclear cells (PBMCs), taken before the fourth cycle of nivolumab. The source is a human donor with classical Hodgkin lymphoma. V usage is TRBV4-2 and J usage is TRBJ2-1, with 7 bases aligning to TRBD2. Here the CDR3 DNA reads TGTGCCAGCAGCCAAGTGTCCGGGAGGTCCTACAATGAGCAGTTCTTC. Translation gives CASSQVSGRSYNEQFF.